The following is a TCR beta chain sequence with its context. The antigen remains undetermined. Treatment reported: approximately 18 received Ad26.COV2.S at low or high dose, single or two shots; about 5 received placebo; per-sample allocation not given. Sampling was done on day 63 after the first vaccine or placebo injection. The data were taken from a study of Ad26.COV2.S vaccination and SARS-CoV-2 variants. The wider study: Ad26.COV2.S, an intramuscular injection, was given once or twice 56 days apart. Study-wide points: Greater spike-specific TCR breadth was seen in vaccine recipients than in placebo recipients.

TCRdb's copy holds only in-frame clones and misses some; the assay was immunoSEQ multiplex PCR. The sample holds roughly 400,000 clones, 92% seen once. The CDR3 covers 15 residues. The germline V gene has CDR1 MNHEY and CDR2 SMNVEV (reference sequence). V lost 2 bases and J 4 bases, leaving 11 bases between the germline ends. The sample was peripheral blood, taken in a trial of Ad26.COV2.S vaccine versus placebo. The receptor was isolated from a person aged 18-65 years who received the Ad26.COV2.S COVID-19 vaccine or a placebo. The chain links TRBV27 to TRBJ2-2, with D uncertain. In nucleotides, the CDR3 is TGTGCCAGCAGTTTACTACAGTCCTTCACCGGGGAGCTGTTTTTT. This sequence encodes CASSLLQSFTGELFF.